The 4 T cell receptor beta chains reported below all come from one sample, sequenced in a study of cytomegalovirus exposure and HLA in healthy donors. The PCR made use of 60 Vbeta and 13 Jbeta primers. Profiling relied on immunoSEQ multiplex PCR, and the TCRdb table lists in-frame clones only, not all of them. The sample gives 150,000 to 200,000 clones, 70% to 90% of which show up once; 0.7% to 1% is in the top ten. The specimen sequenced was PBMCs. These receptors were obtained from a woman aged 25 to 39 in good health and CMV-seronegative.

This clone was detected a few times. The chain is built from TRBV5-5 and TRBJ2-1; 10 positions agree with TRBD2. V shed 2 bases and J 5 bases; nucleotides not matched to a gene: 4. The length of the CDR3 is 15 residues. The germline gives CDR1 SGHKS, CDR2 YYEKEE (reference sequence). The CDR3 region has the DNA TGTGCCAGCAGCTTCAGAGCGGGGGGGAACAATGAGCAGTTCTTC. Protein: CASSFRAGGNNEQFF.

The chain uses TRBV4-3 and TRBJ2-3, with 7 bases fitting TRBD2. This CDR3 region has 15 residues. Per germline, CDR1 LGHNA and CDR2 YSLEER. V gave up 3 bases and J gave up 4 bases; unmatched junction bases: 7. In DNA form, the CDR3 reads TGCGCCAGCAGCCAGGATGCGGGGGTACCAGATACGCAGTATTTT. As protein: CASSQDAGVPDTQYF.

The rearrangement links TRBV2 to TRBJ2-1, with 8 bases matching TRBD2. The J segment lost 3 bases and the V segment lost 6 bases, leaving 13 bases of the junction unmatched. The CDR3 covers 17 residues. CDR1 and CDR2 (germline): SNHLY, FYNNEI. The CDR3 sequence is CASRPTSGTRIYNEQFF. The CDR3 DNA follows: TGTGCCAGCAGGCCGACCTCCGGGACTAGGATCTACAATGAGCAGTTCTTC.

This clone was found a few times. V gene TRBV6-5 combines with J gene TRBJ2-5, with TRBD1 as a possible D gene (5 bases). Germline V gives CDR1 MNHEY, CDR2 SVGAGI. V was clipped by 2 bases and J by 1 base, with 5 bases between them. The CDR3 is made up of 13 amino acids. For the CDR3, the DNA is TGTGCCAGCAGTTACGACAGCCAAGAGACCCAGTACTTC. Translated, it gives CASSYDSQETQYF.